This T cell receptor beta chain was sequenced for a study of low-dose radiotherapy and immunotherapy resistance in tumors. Study summary: Fractions of 0.5 Gy went to Cohort 1 every 2 weeks, totaling 6.5 Gy. The study gave patients oral aspirin 300 mg daily for four cycles from cycle 1 day 1. Those assigned to Cohort 2 were treated with 1 Gy per fraction every two weeks (13 Gy in total over 26 weeks).

TRAV- and TRBV-specific primers were used for first-strand cDNA, which covered alpha and beta chains. Amplification, which lasted about 20 PCR cycles, used a constant-region primer and V-primer adapter to amplify TCRs. Through in vitro transcription, the mRNA that had been isolated was amplified. In TCRdb, the reads were re-called with MiXCR into one record per CDR3 protein. Of under 11,000 distinct CDR3 sequences detected, 50% to 70% appear once; the ten largest clones hold approximately 12%. The CDR3 runs 17 residues. CDR1 is SGHVS, CDR2 FNYEAQ, per germline. V lost 1 base, J lost 5 bases, and 4 bases stayed unmatched.

V is TRBV7-6 and J is TRBJ2-2, with TRBD2 identical over 13 bases. The sequence derives from a human donor with advanced metastatic prostate, ovarian, gallbladder or colorectal cancer (not recorded which). This table probably holds off-target reads from a library built for another chain. The CDR3 region is CASSLGSGLAGTGELFF. CDR3 sequence (DNA): TGTGCCAGCAGCTTAGGGTCGGGACTAGCGGGAACCGGGGAGCTGTTTTTT.